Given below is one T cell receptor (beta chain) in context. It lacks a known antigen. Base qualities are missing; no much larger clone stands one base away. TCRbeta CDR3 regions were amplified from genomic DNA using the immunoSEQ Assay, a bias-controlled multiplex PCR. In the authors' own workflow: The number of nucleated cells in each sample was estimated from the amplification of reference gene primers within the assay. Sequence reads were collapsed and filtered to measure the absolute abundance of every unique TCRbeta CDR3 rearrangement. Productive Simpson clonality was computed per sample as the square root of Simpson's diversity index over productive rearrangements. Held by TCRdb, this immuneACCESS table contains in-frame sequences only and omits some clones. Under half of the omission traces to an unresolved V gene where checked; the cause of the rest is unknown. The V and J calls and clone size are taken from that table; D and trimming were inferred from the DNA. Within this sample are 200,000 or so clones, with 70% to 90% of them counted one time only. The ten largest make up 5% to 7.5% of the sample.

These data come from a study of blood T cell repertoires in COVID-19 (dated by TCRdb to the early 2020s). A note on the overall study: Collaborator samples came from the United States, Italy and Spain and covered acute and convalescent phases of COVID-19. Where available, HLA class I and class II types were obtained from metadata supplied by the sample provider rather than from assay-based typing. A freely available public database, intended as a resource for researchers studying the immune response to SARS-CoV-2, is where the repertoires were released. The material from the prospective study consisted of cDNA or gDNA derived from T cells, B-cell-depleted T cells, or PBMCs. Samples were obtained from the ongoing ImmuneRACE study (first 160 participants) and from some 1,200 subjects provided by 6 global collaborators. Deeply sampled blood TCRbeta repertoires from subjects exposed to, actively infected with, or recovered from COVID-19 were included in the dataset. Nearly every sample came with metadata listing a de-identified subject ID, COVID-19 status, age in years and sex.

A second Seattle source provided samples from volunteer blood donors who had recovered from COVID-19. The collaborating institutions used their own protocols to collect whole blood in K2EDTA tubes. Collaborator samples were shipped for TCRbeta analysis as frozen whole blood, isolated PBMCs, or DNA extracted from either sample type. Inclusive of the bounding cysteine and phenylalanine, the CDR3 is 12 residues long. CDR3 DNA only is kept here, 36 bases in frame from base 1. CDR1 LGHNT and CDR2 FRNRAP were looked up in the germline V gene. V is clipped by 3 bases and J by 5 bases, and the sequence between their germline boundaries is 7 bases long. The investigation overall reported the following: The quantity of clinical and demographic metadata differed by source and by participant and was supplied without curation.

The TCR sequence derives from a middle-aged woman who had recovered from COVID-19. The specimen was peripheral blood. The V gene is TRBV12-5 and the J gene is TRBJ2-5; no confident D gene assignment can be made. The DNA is TGTGCTAGTGGTTTACGGGTTGAGACCCAGTACTTC. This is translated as CASGLRVETQYF.